The 11 T cell receptor beta chains below come from one sample, sequenced in a study of shared clonotypes between healthy human individuals. Repertoires were generated with immunoSEQ multiplex PCR, while TCRdb's copy carries only in-frame clones and drops some. The data contain over 2,000,000 clones, just over 90% of them singletons. Naive CD8 cells comprised CD45RO-negative, CCR7-positively selected cells, excluding terminally differentiated effector memory CD45RA+ cells. The material sequenced was naive CD8+ T cells from PBMCs. Receptor source: a young man in good health. Some clones in this sample may be carry-over from other donors' samples.

Written as DNA, the CDR3 is TGTGCCAGTACCTCCGGGGCGGGGAGCTACACCTTC. Protein: CASTSGAGSYTF. This chain links TRBV27 with TRBJ1-2; D is possibly TRBD1 (5 bases). V dropped 9 bases and J dropped 9 bases, with 17 bases sitting between them. CDR3 length equals 12 residues. CDR1 MNHEY and CDR2 SMNVEV come from the germline V gene (reference sequence).

The V and J genes are TRBV4-1 and TRBJ2-5, with TRBD2 matching 12 bases. The tail of the sequence fits TRBJ2-7 better, so the J call may be wrong. CDR3 length: 17 residues. Germline CDR1 is MGHRA and CDR2 is YSYEKL. The CDR3 loop reads CASSQGPPSGRAYEQYF. DNA of the CDR3: TGCGCCAGCAGCCAAGGGCCCCCTAGCGGGAGGGCCTACGAGCAGTACTTC.

The chain combines TRBV25-1 with TRBJ1-2; D is uncertain. The germline V gene has CDR1 MGHDK and CDR2 SYGVNS. V lost 3 bases to trimming and J lost 7 bases, with 6 bases between them. This CDR3 region has 11 residues. CDR3 loop: CASSEHGGYTF. The CDR3, as DNA: TGTGCCAGCAGTGAGCACGGTGGCTACACCTTC.

The chain joins TRBV7-9 to TRBJ2-7; 8 bases are shared with TRBD2. The germline V gene encodes CDR1 SEHNR and CDR2 FQNEAQ (reference sequence). The CDR3 sequence is 15 residues long. V lost 5 bases and J lost 5; bases outside the gene matches: 11. CDR3 in DNA: TGTGCCAGCAGCCGGCCGGGACTAGGTATCCACGAGCAGTACTTC. Its protein product is CASSRPGLGIHEQYF. The full variable domain, completed using reference TRBV7-9 and TRBJ2-7, is DTGVSQNPRHKITKRGQNVTFRCDPISEHNRLYWYRQTLGQGPEFLTYFQNEAQLEKSRLLSDRFSAERPKGSFSTLEIQRTEQGDSAMYLCASSRPGLGIHEQYFGPGTRLTVT.

To note about this clone: Other DNA sequences from this sample encode an identical CDR3 as well. The chain links TRBV27 to TRBJ2-1; 9 bases are a match to TRBD2. The junction had 2 bases not matched to a gene; V was cut back by 7 bases and J by 1 base. CDR3 length: 14 residues. Germline V gene sequence: CDR1 MNHEY, CDR2 SMNVEV (reference sequence). The CDR3 nucleotides are TGTGCCAGCACGGCGGGAGGGTCCTACAATGAGCAGTTCTTC. Amino acid sequence: CASTAGGSYNEQFF.

This clone was detected only once. The sample has other DNA sequences that encode this CDR3 too. The rearrangement uses TRBV11-2 and TRBJ1-1, with D uncertain. CDR3 length: 11 residues. The germline V gene has CDR1 SGHAT and CDR2 FQNNGV. The V gene lost 8 bases and the J gene lost 0 bases, with 4 bases spanning the gap. As DNA, the CDR3 is TGTGCCAGCCGGATGAACACTGAAGCTTTCTTT. This gives the protein CASRMNTEAFF.

The rearrangement links TRBV19 to TRBJ1-1; 9 nucleotides line up with TRBD1. This CDR3 is 17 amino acids long. The V gene end was trimmed by 4 bases and the J gene end by 5 bases; junction bases not matched to a gene: 14. Germline CDR1 and CDR2: LNHDA and SQIVND (reference sequence). CDR3 DNA sequence: TGTGCCAGTAGTAGAGTCTCTCTGGGACAGGGTGAAACTGAAGCTTTCTTT. Its protein product is CASSRVSLGQGETEAFF.

The chain recombines TRBV5-3 with TRBJ2-7; 7 positions match TRBD1. TRBV5-3 is an open reading frame, and its role is uncertain. The J segment lost 0 bases and the V segment lost 1 base, leaving 13 bases of the junction unmatched. CDR3 length: 18 residues. The CDR3 reads CARSLTGQVFTLSYEQYF. In DNA, the CDR3 is TGTGCCAGAAGCTTGACCGGACAGGTCTTCACCCTCTCCTACGAGCAGTACTTC.

This clone was seen a single time. The rearrangement links TRBV29-1 to TRBJ2-1; TRBD2 agrees at 7 bases. The CDR3 length is 15 residues. V dropped 8 bases and J dropped 0; count of bases not matched to a gene: 10. Germline values: CDR1 SQVTM, CDR2 ANQGSEA. The CDR3 DNA reads TGCAGCCTTAGAAAGCGGGGAAGCTCCTACAATGAGCAGTTCTTC. Amino acids: CSLRKRGSSYNEQFF.

The chain has TRBV14 and TRBJ1-2, with D unresolved. The CDR3 covers 15 residues. Germline CDR1 and CDR2: SGHDN and FVKESK. V lost 4 bases and J lost 8, with 20 bases in between. The chain's CDR3 is CASSPRDIRAEGYTF. CDR3 bases: TGTGCCAGCAGCCCTCGGGATATAAGGGCGGAGGGCTACACCTTC.

The chain uses TRBV6-1 and TRBJ1-2; 11 bases line up with TRBD1. In germline, CDR1 is MNHNS, CDR2 SASEGT. Trimming took 3 bases from V and 4 from J; bases not matched to a gene: 4. The CDR3 covers 15 residues. The CDR3 DNA sequence: TGTGCCAGCAGTGAGGACAGGGGGCTGGGCTATGGCTACACCTTC. The encoded protein is CASSEDRGLGYGYTF.